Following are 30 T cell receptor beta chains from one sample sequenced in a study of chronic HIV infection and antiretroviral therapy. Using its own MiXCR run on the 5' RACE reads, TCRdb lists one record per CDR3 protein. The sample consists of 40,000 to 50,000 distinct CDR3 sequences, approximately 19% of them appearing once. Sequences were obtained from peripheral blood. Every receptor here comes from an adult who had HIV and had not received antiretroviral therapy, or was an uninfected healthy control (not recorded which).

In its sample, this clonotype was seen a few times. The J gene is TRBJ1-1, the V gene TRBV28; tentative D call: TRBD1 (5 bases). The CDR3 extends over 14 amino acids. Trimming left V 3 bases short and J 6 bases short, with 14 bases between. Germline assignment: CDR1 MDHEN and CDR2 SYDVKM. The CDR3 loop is CASSFGDLVAEAFF. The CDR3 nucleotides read TGTGCCAGCAGTTTTGGGGACCTTGTAGCTGAAGCTTTCTTT.

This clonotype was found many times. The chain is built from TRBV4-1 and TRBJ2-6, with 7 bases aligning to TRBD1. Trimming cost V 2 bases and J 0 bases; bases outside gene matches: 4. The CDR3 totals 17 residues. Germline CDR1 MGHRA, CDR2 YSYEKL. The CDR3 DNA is TGCGCCAGCAGCCAAAAGGGGACAGACTCTGGGGCCAACGTCCTGACTTTC. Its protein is CASSQKGTDSGANVLTF.

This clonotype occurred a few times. Here the CDR3 reads CASSFGGNTGELFF. The DNA of the CDR3 is TGCGCCAGCAGCTTCGGGGGGAACACCGGGGAGCTGTTTTTT. The genes are TRBV5-1 and TRBJ2-2, with D possibly being TRBD2 (6 bases). CDR1 is SGHRS, CDR2 YFSETQ, per germline. CDR3 length: 14 residues. The germline V and J ends were trimmed by 2 bases and 1 base, with 6 bases remaining between them.

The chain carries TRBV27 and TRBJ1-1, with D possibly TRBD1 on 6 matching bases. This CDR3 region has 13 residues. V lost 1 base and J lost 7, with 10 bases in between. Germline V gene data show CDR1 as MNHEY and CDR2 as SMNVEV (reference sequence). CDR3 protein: CASSLLQGNEAFF. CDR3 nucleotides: TGTGCCAGCAGTTTATTACAGGGTAATGAAGCTTTCTTT.

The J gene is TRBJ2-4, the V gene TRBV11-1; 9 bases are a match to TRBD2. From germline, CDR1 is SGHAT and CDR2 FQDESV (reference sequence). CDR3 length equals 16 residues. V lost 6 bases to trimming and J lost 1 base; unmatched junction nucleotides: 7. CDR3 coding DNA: TGTGCCAGCAGATCTGGGACTAGCTCGGCCAAAAACATTCAGTACTTC. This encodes CASRSGTSSAKNIQYF.

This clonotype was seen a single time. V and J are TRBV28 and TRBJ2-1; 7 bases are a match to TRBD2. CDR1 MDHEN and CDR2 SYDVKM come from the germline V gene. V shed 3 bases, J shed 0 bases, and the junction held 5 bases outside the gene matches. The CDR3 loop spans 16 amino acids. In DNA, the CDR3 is TGTGCCAGCAGTTTCCACGGGGGGAGCTCCTACAATGAGCAGTTCTTC. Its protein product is CASSFHGGSSYNEQFF.

The CDR3 is CAWSGTRKTGELFF. CDR3 nucleotides: TGTGCCTGGTCCGGGACTAGGAAAACCGGGGAGCTGTTTTTT. This chain joins TRBV30 and TRBJ2-2, with 8 bases matching TRBD2. Germline CDR1 reads GTSNPN; CDR2 reads SVGIG (reference sequence). This CDR3 comprises 14 residues. V lost 5 bases to trimming and J lost 5 bases; unmatched junction nucleotides: 7.

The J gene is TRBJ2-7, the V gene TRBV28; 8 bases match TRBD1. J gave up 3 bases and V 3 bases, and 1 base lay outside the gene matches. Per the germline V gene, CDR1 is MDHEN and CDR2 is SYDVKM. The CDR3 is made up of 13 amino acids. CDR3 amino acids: CASSLTGVYEQYF. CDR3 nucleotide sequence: TGTGCCAGCAGTTTGACAGGGGTCTACGAGCAGTACTTC.

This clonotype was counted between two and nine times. CDR3 in DNA: TGTGCCAGCAGTCCCCGGGGGGACTCCTACAATGAGCAGTTCTTC. Amino acid sequence: CASSPRGDSYNEQFF. This rearrangement joins TRBV12-3 or TRBV12-4 to TRBJ2-1; 7 bases align to TRBD2. The V segment lost 5 bases and the J segment 0 bases; nucleotides outside the gene matches: 4. The CDR3 consists of 15 residues.

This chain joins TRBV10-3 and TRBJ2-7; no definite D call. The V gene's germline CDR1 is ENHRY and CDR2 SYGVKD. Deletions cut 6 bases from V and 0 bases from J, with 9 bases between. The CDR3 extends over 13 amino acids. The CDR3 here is CAISGGASYEQYF. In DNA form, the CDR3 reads TGTGCCATCAGCGGCGGAGCCTCCTACGAGCAGTACTTC.

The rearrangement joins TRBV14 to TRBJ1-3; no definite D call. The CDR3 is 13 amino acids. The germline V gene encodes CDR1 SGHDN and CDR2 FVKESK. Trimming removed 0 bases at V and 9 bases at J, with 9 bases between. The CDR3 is CASSQDSGGTIYF. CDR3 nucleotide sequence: TGTGCCAGCAGCCAAGATTCCGGAGGCACCATATATTTT.

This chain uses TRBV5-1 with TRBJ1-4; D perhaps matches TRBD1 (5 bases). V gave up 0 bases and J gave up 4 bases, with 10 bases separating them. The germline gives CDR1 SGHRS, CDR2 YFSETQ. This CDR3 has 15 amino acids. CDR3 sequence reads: CASSLEGLSNEKLFF. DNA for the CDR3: TGCGCCAGCAGCTTGGAGGGACTGAGTAATGAAAAACTGTTTTTT.

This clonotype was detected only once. The CDR3 spells CASSHLQGTRQPQHF. The CDR3, as DNA: TGTGCCAGTAGCCATCTACAGGGGACGCGGCAGCCCCAGCATTTT. The V and J genes are TRBV19 and TRBJ1-5; TRBD1 matches at 7 bases. V lost 6 bases and J lost 7; bases outside the gene matches: 12. The germline CDR1 and CDR2 sequences are LNHDA and SQIVND (reference sequence). CDR3 length: 15 amino acids.

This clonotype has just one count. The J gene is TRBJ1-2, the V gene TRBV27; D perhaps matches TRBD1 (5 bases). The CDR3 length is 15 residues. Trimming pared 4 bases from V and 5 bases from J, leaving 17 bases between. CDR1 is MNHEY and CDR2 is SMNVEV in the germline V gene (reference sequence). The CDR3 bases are TGTGCCAGCAGTTCGCAAGGGGTTTTAGGATATGGCTACACCTTC. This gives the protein CASSSQGVLGYGYTF.

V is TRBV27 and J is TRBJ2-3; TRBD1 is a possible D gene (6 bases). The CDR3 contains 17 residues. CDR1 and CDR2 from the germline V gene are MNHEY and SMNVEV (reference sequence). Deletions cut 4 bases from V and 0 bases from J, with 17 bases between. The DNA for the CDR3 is TGTGCCAGCAGTTCACCGCTCAGGGGACCTAGCACAGATACGCAGTATTTT. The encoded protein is CASSSPLRGPSTDTQYF.

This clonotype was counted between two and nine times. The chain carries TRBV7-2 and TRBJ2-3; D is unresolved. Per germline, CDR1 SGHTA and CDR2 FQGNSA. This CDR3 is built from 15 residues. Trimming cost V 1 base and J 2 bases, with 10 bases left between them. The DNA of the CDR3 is TGTGCCAGCAGCTTAGAGCTCTTAACCACAGATACGCAGTATTTT. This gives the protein CASSLELLTTDTQYF.

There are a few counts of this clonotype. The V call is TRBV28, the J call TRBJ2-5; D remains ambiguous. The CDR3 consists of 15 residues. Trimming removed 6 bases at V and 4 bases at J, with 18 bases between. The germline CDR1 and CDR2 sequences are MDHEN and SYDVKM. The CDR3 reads CASRLDAAPIETQYF. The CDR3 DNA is TGTGCCAGCAGGTTGGACGCCGCCCCGATAGAGACCCAGTACTTC.

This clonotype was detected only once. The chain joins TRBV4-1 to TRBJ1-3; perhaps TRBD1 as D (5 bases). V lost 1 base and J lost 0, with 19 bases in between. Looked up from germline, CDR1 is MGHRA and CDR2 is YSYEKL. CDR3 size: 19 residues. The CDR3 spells CASSQGSWDGYSSGNTIYF. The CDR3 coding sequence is TGCGCCAGCAGCCAAGGGTCCTGGGACGGCTACAGCTCTGGAAACACCATATATTTT.

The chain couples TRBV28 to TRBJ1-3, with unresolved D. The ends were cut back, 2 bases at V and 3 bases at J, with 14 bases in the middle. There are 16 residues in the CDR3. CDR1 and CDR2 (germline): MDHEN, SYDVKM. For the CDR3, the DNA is TGTGCCAGCAGTTTAATAAGACCCCCTGATGGAAACACCATATATTTT. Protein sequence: CASSLIRPPDGNTIYF.

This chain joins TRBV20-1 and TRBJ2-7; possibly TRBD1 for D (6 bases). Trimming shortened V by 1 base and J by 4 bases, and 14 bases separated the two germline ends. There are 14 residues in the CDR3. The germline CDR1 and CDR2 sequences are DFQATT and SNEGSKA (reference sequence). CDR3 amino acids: CSARGVYRVYEQYF. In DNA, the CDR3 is TGCAGTGCTAGAGGAGTGTACAGGGTGTACGAGCAGTACTTC.

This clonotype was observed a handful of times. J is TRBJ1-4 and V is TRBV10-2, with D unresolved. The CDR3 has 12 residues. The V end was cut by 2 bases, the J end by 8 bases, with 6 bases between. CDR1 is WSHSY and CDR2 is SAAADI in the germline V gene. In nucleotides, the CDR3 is TGCGCCAGCAGTGAGGCCGACGAAAAACTGTTTTTT. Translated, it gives CASSEADEKLFF.

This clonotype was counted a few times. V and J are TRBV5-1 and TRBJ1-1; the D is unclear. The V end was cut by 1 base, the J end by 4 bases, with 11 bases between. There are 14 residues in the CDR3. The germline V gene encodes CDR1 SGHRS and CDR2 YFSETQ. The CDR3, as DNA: TGCGCCAGCAGCTTGTTATCCAGAAGCACTGAAGCTTTCTTT. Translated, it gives CASSLLSRSTEAFF.

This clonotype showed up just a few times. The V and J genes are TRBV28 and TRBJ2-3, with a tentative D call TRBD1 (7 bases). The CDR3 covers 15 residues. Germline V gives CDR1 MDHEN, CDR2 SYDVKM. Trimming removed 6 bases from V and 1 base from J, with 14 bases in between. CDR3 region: CASREGGTGTDTQYF. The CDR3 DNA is TGTGCCAGCAGAGAGGGCGGGACAGGCACAGATACGCAGTATTTT.

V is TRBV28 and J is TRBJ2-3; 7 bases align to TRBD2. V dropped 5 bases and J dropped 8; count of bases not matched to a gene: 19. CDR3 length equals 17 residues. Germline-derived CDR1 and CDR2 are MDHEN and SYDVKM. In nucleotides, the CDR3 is TGTGCCAGCAGTCCCTCCGTCGGCGGGGAGGGGCTGGGTACGCAGTATTTT. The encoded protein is CASSPSVGGEGLGTQYF. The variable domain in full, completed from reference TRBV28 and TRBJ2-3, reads DVKVTQSSRYLVKRTGEKVFLECVQDMDHENMFWYRQDPGLGLRLIYFSYDVKMKEKGDIPEGYSVSREKKERFSLILESASTNQTSMYLCASSPSVGGEGLGTQYFGPGTRLTVL.

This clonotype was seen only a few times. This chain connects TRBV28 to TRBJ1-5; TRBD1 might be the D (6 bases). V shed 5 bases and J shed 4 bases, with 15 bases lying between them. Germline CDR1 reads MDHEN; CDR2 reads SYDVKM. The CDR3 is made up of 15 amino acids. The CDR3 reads CASSSHGGGNQPQHF. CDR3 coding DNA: TGTGCCAGCAGTAGCCATGGAGGGGGAAATCAGCCCCAGCATTTT.

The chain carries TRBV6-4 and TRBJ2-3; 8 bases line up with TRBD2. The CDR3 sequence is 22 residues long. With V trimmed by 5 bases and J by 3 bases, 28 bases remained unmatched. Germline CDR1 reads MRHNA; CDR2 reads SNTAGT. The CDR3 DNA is TGTGCCAGCAGTCCCTCCGGATCCGACATAGCGGGGAACCCCGGGGTTACAGATACGCAGTATTTT. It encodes CASSPSGSDIAGNPGVTDTQYF.

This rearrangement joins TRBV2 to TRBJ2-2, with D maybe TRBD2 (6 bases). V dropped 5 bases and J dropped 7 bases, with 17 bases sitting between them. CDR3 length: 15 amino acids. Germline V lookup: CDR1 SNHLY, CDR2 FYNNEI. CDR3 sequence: CASSPLAREGGELFF. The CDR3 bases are TGTGCCAGCAGTCCCCTCGCGCGGGAAGGCGGGGAGCTGTTTTTT.

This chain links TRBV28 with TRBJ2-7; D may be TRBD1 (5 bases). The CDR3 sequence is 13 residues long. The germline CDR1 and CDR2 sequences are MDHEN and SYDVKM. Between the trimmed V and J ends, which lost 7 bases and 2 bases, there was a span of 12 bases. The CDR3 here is CASIPGRAYEQYF. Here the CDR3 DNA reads TGTGCCAGCATTCCAGGCAGGGCCTACGAGCAGTACTTC.

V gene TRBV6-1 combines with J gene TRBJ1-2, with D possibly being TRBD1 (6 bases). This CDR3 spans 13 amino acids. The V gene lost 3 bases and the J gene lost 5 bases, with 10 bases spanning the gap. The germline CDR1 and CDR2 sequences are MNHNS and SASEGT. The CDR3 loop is CASSDGGGYGYTF. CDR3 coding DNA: TGTGCCAGCAGTGATGGAGGGGGGTATGGCTACACCTTC.

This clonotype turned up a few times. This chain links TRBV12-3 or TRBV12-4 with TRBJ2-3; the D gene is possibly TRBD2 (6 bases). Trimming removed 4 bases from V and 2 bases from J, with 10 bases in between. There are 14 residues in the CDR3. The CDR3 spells CASSSGLSTDTQYF. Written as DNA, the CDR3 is TGTGCCAGCAGTTCGGGACTCTCCACAGATACGCAGTATTTT.